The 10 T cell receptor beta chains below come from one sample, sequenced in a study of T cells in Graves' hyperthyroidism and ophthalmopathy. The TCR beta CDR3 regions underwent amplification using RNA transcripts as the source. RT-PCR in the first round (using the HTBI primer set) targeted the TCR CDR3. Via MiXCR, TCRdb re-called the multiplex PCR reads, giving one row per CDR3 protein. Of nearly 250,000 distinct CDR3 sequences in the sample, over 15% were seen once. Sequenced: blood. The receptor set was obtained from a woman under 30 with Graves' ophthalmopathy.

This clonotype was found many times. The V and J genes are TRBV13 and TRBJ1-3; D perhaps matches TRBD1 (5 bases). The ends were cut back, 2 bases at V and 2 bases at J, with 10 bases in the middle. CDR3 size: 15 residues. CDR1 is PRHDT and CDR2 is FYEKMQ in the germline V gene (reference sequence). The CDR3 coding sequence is TGTGCCAGCAGCTTAACAGGTTCAGCTGGAAACACCATATATTTT. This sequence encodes CASSLTGSAGNTIYF.

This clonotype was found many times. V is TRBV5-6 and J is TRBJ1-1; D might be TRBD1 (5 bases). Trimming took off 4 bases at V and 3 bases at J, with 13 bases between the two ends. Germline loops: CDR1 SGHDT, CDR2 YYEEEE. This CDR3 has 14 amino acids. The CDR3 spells CASSPGPGYTEAFF. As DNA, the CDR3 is TGTGCCAGCAGCCCGGGGCCCGGTTACACTGAAGCTTTCTTT. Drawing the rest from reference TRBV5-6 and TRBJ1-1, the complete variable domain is DAGVTQSPTHLIKTRGQQVTLRCSPKSGHDTVSWYQQALGQGPQFIFQYYEEEERQRGNFPDRFSGHQFPNYSSELNVNALLLGDSALYLCASSPGPGYTEAFFGQGTRLTVV.

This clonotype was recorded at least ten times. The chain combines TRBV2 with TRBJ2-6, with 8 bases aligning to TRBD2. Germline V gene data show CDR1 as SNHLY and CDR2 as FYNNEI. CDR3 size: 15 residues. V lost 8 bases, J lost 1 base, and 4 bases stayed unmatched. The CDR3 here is CASSSGGSGANVLTF. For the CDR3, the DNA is TGTGCCAGCTCCTCGGGGGGGTCTGGGGCCAACGTCCTGACTTTC.

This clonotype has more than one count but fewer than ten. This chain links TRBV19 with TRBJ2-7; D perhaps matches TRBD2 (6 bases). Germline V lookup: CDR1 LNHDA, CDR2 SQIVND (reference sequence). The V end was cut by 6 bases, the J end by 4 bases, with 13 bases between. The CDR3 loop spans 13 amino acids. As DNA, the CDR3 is TGTGCCAGTAGCTCCGGACTACTTTACGAGCAGTACTTC. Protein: CASSSGLLYEQYF.

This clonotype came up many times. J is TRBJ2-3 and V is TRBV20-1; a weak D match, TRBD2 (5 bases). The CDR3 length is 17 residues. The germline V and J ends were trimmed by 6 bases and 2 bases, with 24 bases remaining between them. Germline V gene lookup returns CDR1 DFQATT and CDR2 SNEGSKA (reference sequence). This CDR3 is CSAHSAFGLSNTDTQYF. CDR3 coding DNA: TGCAGTGCCCATTCCGCCTTCGGACTCTCTAACACAGATACGCAGTATTTT.

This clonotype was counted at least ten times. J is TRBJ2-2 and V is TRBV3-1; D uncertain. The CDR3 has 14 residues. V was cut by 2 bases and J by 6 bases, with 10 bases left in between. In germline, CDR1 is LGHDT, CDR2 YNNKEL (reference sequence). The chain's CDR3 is CASSQILAAGELFF. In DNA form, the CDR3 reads TGTGCCAGCAGCCAAATTTTGGCGGCCGGGGAGCTGTTTTTT.

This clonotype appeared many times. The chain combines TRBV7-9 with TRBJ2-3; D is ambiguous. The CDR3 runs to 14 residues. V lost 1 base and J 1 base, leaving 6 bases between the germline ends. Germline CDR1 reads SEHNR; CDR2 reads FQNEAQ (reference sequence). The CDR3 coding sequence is TGTGCCAGCAGCTTAGTCGGCCGCACAGATACGCAGTATTTT. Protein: CASSLVGRTDTQYF.

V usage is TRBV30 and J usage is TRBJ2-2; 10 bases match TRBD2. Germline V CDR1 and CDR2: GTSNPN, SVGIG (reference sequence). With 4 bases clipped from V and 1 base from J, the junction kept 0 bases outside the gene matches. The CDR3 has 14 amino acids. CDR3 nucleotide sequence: TGTGCCTGGACTAGCGGGGGGAACACCGGGGAGCTGTTTTTT. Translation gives CAWTSGGNTGELFF.

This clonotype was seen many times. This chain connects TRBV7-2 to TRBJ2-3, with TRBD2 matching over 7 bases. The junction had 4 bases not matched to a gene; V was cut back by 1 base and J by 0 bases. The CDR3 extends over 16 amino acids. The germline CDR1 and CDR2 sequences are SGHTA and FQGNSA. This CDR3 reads CASSLVGGGSTDTQYF. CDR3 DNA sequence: TGTGCCAGCAGCTTAGTGGGGGGAGGGAGCACAGATACGCAGTATTTT. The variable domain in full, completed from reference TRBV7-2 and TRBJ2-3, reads GAGVSQSPSNKVTEKGKDVELRCDPISGHTALYWYRQSLGQGLEFLIYFQGNSAPDKSGLPSDRFSAERTGGSVSTLTIQRTQQEDSAVYLCASSLVGGGSTDTQYFGPGTRLTVL.

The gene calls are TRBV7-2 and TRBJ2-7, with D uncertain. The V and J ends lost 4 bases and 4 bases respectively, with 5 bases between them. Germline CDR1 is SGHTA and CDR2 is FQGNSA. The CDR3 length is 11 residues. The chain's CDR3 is CASSSKYEQYF. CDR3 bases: TGTGCCAGCAGCTCGAAATACGAGCAGTACTTC.